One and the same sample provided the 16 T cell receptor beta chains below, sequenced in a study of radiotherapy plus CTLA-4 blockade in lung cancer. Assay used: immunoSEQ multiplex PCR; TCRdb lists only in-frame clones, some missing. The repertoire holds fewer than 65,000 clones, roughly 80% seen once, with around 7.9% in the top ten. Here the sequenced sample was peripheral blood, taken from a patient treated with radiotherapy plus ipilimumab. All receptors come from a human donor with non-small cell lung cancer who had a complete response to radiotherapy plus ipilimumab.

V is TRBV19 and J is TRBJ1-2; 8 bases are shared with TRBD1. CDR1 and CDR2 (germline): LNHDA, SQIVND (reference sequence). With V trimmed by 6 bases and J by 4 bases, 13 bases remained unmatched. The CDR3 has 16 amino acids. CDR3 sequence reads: CASRRSPGQAIYGYTF. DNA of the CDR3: TGTGCCAGTAGGAGAAGTCCGGGACAGGCAATCTATGGCTACACCTTC.

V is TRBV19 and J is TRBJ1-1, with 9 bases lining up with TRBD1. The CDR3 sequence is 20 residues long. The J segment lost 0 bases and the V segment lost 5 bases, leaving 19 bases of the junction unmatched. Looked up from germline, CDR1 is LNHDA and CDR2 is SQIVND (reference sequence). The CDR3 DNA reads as TGTGCCAGTAGTCCAACCGGGACAGGGAACAGGCCATCCATGAACACTGAAGCTTTCTTT. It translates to CASSPTGTGNRPSMNTEAFF. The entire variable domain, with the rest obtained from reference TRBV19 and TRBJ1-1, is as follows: DGGITQSPKYLFRKEGQNVTLSCEQNLNHDAMYWYRQDPGQGLRLIYYSQIVNDFQKGDIAEGYSVSREKKESFPLTVTSAQKNPTAFYLCASSPTGTGNRPSMNTEAFFGQGTRLTVV.

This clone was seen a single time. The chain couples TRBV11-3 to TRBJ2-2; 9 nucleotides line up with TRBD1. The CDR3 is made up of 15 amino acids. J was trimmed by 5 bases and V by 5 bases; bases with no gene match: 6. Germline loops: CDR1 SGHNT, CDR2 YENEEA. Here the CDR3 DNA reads TGTGCCAGCAGCACGGGACAGGGTTGGACCGGGGAGCTGTTTTTT. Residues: CASSTGQGWTGELFF.

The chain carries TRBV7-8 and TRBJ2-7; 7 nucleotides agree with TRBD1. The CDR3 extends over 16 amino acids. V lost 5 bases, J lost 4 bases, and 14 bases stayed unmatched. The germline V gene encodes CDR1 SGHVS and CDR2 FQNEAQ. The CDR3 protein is CASSRRSGDRWYEQYF. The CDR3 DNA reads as TGTGCCAGCAGCCGGCGGAGTGGGGACAGATGGTACGAGCAGTACTTC.

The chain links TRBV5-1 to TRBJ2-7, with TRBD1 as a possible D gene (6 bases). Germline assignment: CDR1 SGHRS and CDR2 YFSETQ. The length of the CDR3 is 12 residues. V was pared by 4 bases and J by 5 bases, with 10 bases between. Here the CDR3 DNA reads TGCGCCAGCAGCGAACAGGGCGACGAGCAGTACTTC. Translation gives CASSEQGDEQYF.

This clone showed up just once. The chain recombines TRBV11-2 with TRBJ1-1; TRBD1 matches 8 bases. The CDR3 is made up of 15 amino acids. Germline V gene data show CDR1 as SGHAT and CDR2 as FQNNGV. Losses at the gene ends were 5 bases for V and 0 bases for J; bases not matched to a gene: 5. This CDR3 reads CASSVRQGMNTEAFF. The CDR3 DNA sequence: TGTGCCAGCAGCGTCCGACAGGGGATGAACACTGAAGCTTTCTTT.

The CDR3 reads CASSQDPLASYGTDTQYF. CDR3 sequence (DNA): TGCGCCAGCAGCCAAGACCCACTCGCCTCCTACGGCACAGATACGCAGTATTTT. V gene TRBV4-3 combines with J gene TRBJ2-3; D not certain. Trimming stripped 0 bases from V and 1 base from J, with 17 bases between. Germline V gene data show CDR1 as LGHNA and CDR2 as YSLEER. This CDR3 comprises 18 residues.

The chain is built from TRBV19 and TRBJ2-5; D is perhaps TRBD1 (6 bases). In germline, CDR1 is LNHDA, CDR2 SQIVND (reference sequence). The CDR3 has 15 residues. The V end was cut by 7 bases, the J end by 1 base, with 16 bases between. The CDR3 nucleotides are TGTGCCAGTAAGGGGGTCCCGGGGATCCAAGAGACCCAGTACTTC. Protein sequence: CASKGVPGIQETQYF.

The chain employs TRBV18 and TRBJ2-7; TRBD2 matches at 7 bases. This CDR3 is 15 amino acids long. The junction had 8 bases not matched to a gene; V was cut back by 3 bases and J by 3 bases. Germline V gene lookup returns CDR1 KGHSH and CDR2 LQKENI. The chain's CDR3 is CASSPVEGGIYEQYV. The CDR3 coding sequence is TGTGCCAGCTCACCGGTTGAGGGAGGGATCTACGAGCAGTACGTC.

In DNA, the CDR3 is TGCAGCGTTGGGTTAGCGGGAGAGAAACTCGGAGACGAGCAGTACGTC. Encoded protein: CSVGLAGEKLGDEQYV. The genes are TRBV29-1 and TRBJ2-7, with 9 nucleotides matching TRBD2. Germline V gene sequence: CDR1 SQVTM, CDR2 ANQGSEA. V lost 4 bases to trimming and J lost 5 bases; unmatched junction nucleotides: 15. The CDR3 loop spans 16 amino acids.

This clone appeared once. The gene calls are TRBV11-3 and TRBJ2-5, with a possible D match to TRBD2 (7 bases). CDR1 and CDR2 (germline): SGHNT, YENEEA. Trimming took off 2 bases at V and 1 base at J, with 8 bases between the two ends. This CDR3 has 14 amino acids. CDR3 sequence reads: CASSLRGAQETQYF. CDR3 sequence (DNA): TGTGCCAGCAGCTTACGGGGGGCCCAAGAGACCCAGTACTTC. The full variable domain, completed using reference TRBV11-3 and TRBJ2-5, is EAGVVQSPRYKIIEKKQPVAFWCNPISGHNTLYWYLQNLGQGPELLIRYENEEAVDDSQLPKDRFSAERLKGVDSTLKIQPAELGDSAVYLCASSLRGAQETQYFGPGTRLLVL.

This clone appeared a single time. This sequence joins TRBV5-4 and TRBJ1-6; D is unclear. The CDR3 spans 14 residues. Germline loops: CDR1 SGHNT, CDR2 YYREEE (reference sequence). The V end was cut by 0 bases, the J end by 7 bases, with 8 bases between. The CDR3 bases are TGTGCCAGCAGCTTGGATGAGGGAAATTCACCCCTCCACTTT. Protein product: CASSLDEGNSPLHF.

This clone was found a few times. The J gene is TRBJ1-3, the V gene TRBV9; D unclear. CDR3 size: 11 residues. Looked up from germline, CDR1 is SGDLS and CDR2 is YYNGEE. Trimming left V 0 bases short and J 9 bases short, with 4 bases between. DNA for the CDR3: TGTGCCAGCAGCGTAGGGGCCACCATATATTTT. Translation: CASSVGATIYF.

CDR3: CASSIDHAGTGAEKLFF. The CDR3 nucleotides are TGTGCCAGCAGTATCGATCACGCCGGGACAGGGGCTGAAAAACTGTTTTTT. The chain carries TRBV27 and TRBJ1-4; 10 bases map to TRBD1. Per the germline V gene, CDR1 is MNHEY and CDR2 is SMNVEV (reference sequence). The junction had 13 bases not matched to a gene; V was cut back by 5 bases and J by 7 bases. The length of the CDR3 is 17 residues.

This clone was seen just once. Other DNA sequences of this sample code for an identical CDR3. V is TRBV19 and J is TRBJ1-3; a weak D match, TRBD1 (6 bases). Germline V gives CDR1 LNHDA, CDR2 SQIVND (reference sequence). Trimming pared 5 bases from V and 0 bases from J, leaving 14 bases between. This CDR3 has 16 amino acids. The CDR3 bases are TGTGCCAGTAGTCCACGGACAGCCACCTCTGGAAACACCATATATTTT. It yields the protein CASSPRTATSGNTIYF.

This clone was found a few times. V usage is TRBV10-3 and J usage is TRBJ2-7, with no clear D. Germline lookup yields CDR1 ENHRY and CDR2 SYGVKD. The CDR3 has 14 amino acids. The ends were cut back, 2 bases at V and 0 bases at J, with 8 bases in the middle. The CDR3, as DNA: TGTGCCATCAGTGAGGCGGAGAGCTCCTACGAGCAGTACTTC. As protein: CAISEAESSYEQYF.